These 5 T cell receptor beta chains came from one sample sequenced in a study of blood T cells in healthy people across ages. Sample-barcoded 5' priming and a J-beta primer mix drove a second PCR of about 6 to 11 cycles. TCRdb reprocessed the 5' RACE reads with MiXCR, giving one entry per CDR3 protein. The table lists approximately 780,000 distinct CDR3 sequences, about 26% of them singletons. These data also formed part of another study, on T cells of mothers and their children.

Sequences were obtained from blood. The receptor set was obtained from a boy younger than 18 in good health.

This clonotype has just a few counts. The chain employs TRBV27 and TRBJ2-5; the D is unclear. This CDR3 region has 14 residues. Germline CDR1 is MNHEY and CDR2 is SMNVEV (reference sequence). V was pared by 3 bases and J by 1 base, with 9 bases between. The CDR3 loop reads CASSFGSSQETQYF. CDR3 nucleotides: TGTGCCAGCAGTTTTGGCAGTTCCCAAGAGACCCAGTACTTC.

The CDR3 spells CASSYGSQGVANYGYTF. CDR3 coding DNA: TGTGCCAGCAGTTACGGGTCACAGGGAGTTGCTAACTATGGCTACACCTTC. The chain links TRBV6-5 to TRBJ1-2; maybe TRBD1 (6 bases). CDR1 MNHEY and CDR2 SVGAGI come from the germline V gene. The CDR3 covers 17 residues. The V and J ends lost 2 bases and 0 bases respectively, with 16 bases between them.

The V and J genes are TRBV3-1 and TRBJ2-5; TRBD1 is a possible D gene (6 bases). The CDR3 is made up of 15 amino acids. Germline V gene data show CDR1 as LGHDT and CDR2 as YNNKEL (reference sequence). V was pared by 4 bases and J by 1 base, with 13 bases between. The DNA for the CDR3 is TGTGCCAGCAGCCCCCTGTTAGGGGGCCAAGAGACCCAGTACTTC. As protein: CASSPLLGGQETQYF.

The V call is TRBV15, the J call TRBJ2-1; D assignment may be TRBD1 or TRBD2 (5 bases each). Germline loops: CDR1 LNHNV, CDR2 YYDKDF (reference sequence). This CDR3 has 16 amino acids. The V end was cut by 1 base, the J end by 0 bases, with 10 bases between. This CDR3 is CATSRVTGPSYNEQFF. The DNA for the CDR3 is TGTGCCACCAGCAGAGTGACGGGGCCCTCCTACAATGAGCAGTTCTTC.

V is TRBV5-1 and J is TRBJ2-3; D not certain. Germline CDR1 reads SGHRS; CDR2 reads YFSETQ. V was clipped by 1 base and J by 7 bases, with 16 bases between them. This CDR3 is built from 15 residues. The CDR3 DNA sequence: TGCGCCAGCAGCTTGAACTATTCTCTTGGGAATACGCAGTATTTT. Its translation: CASSLNYSLGNTQYF.